This TCR beta chain emerged from a study of blood T cells in healthy people across ages. Study details: Template switching caught about one barcoded beta molecule for each two T cells. Findings of the study overall: Those diversity estimates obtained from one million T cells were thought to be underestimates.

To note about this clonotype: Its antigen is as yet unknown. The junction shows a germline mismatch at one end, possibly a read error.

Together with a sample-barcoded 5' primer, a J-beta primer mix was included in a second PCR lasting roughly 6 to 12 cycles. TCRdb reprocessed the 5' RACE reads with MiXCR, giving one entry per CDR3 protein. The sample includes some 1.5 million distinct CDR3 sequences, approximately 28% of them seen just once. The sample was blood. The receptor was isolated from a woman between 25 and 40 years old in good health.

CDR3 loop: CASSQDVSARVSGANVPTF. Here the CDR3 DNA reads TGTGCCAGCAGCCAAGATGTTTCGGCCAGGGTGAGCGGGGCCAACGTCCCGACTTTC. V and J are TRBV3-1 and TRBJ2-6, with TRBD2 matching 7 bases. Germline CDR1 LGHDT, CDR2 YNNKEL (reference sequence). This CDR3 is built from 19 residues.